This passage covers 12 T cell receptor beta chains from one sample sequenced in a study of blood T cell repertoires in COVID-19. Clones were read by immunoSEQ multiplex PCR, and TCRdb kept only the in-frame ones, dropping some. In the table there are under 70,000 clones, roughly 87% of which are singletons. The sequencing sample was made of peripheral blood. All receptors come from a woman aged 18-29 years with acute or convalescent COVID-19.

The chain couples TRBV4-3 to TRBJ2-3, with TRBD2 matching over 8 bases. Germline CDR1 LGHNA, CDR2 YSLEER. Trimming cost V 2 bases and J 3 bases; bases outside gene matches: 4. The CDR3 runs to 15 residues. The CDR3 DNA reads TGCGCCAGCAGCCAAAGAAGCGGGAGTACAGATACGCAGTATTTT. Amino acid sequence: CASSQRSGSTDTQYF.

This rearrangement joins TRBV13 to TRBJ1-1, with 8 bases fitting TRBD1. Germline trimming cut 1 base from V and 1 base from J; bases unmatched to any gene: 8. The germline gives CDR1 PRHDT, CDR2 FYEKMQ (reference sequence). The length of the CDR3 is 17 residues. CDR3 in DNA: TGTGCCAGCAGCTTAGTTTCCAGGGGGCTGTCGAACACTGAAGCTTTCTTT. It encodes CASSLVSRGLSNTEAFF.

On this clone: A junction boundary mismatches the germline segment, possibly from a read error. This chain's CDR3 is CASSLAGRAYDEQFF. The CDR3 nucleotides read TGTGCCAGCAGCTTAGCGGGGAGGGCCTACGATGAGCAGTTCTTC. The rearrangement uses TRBV7-9 and TRBJ2-1; TRBD2 matches 7 bases. The germline CDR1 and CDR2 sequences are SEHNR and FQNEAQ (reference sequence). The CDR3 has 15 residues.

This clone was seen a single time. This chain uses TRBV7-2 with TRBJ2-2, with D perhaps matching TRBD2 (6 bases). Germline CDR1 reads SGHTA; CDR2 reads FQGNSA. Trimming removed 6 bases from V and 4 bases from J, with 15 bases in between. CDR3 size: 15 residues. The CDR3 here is CASSPRGRGTGELFF. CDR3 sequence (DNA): TGTGCCAGCAGTCCTCGGGGGAGAGGCACCGGGGAGCTGTTTTTT.

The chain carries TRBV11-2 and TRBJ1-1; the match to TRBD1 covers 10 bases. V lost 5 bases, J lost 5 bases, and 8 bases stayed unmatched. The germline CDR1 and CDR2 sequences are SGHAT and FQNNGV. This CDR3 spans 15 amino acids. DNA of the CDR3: TGTGCCAGCAGCAGTCGGACAGGGGGGAGGACTGAAGCTTTCTTT. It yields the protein CASSSRTGGRTEAFF.

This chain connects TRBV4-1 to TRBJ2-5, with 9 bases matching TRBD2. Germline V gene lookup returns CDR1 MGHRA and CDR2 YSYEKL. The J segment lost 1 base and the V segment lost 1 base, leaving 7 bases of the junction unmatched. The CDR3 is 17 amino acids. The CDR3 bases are TGCGCCAGCAGCCAAGTTTCTAGCGGGGCCTCCCAAGAGACCCAGTACTTC. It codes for CASSQVSSGASQETQYF.

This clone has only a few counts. The CDR3 nucleotides are TGTGCCAGCAGCCAAGATATCGGCTACGAGCAGTACTTC. This sequence encodes CASSQDIGYEQYF. The rearrangement joins TRBV3-1 (or the pseudogene TRBV3-2) to TRBJ2-7; D remains ambiguous. Trimming stripped 0 bases from V and 3 bases from J, with 6 bases between. Germline-derived CDR1 and CDR2 are LGHDT and YNNKEL (reference sequence). The CDR3 is made up of 13 amino acids.

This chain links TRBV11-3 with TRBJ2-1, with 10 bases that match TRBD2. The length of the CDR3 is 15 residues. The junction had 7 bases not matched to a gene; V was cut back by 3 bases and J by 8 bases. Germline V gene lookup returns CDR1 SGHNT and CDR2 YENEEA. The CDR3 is CASSLTSGPQDEQFF. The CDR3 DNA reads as TGTGCCAGCAGCTTGACTAGCGGGCCGCAGGATGAGCAGTTCTTC.

The CDR3 coding sequence is TGTGCCAGCAGCCAATTGTGGACAGGGGTGCACGAGCAGTACTTC. Translating gives CASSQLWTGVHEQYF. The chain has TRBV3-1 (or the pseudogene TRBV3-2) and TRBJ2-7, with 9 bases lining up with TRBD1. Germline loops: CDR1 LGHDT, CDR2 YNNKEL (reference sequence). The CDR3 covers 15 residues. V lost 2 bases to trimming and J lost 5 bases; unmatched junction nucleotides: 7.

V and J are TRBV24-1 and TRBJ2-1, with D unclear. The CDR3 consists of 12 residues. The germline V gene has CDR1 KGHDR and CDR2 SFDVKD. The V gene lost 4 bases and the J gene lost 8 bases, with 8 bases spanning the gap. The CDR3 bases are TGTGCCACCAGTGAAACAGTCCATGAGCAGTTCTTC. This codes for CATSETVHEQFF.

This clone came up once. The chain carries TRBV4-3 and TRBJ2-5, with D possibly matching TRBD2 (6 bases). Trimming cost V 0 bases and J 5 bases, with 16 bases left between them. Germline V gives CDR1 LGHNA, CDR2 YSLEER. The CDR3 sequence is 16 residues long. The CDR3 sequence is CASSQEVGGSSETQYF. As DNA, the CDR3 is TGCGCCAGCAGCCAAGAAGTCGGGGGTAGCAGCGAGACCCAGTACTTC.

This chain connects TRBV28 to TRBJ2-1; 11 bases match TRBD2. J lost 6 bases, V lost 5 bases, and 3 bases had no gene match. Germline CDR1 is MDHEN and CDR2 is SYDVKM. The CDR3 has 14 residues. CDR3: CASSPGTSGNEQFF. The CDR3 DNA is TGTGCCAGCAGTCCCGGGACTAGCGGCAATGAGCAGTTCTTC. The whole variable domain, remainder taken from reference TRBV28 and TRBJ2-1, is DVKVTQSSRYLVKRTGEKVFLECVQDMDHENMFWYRQDPGLGLRLIYFSYDVKMKEKGDIPEGYSVSREKKERFSLILESASTNQTSMYLCASSPGTSGNEQFFGPGTRLTVL.